The sequence of this TCR beta chain was determined in a study of T cells in Graves' hyperthyroidism and ophthalmopathy (dated by TCRdb to the late 2010s). For context, the study as a whole: Peripheral blood samples were taken at initial diagnosis, before any treatment was given. TCR V-J signatures able to tell the groups apart were searched for in a discovery cohort of 90 to 100 patients, of whom over 40 had Graves' ophthalmopathy and around 58 had stable Graves' hyperthyroidism. Whether ophthalmopathy could be predicted prospectively was tested in an independent validation cohort made up of under 20 hyperthyroidism patients plus 17 patients who later progressed to ophthalmopathy. The roughly 99 discovery patients were divided at random into training and test sets in a 7:3 ratio. In roughly six Graves' hyperthyroidism patients, the study also compared T-cell repertoires from thyroid tissue with T-cell repertoires from blood. Following sampling, methimazole starting at 30 mg daily was given to hyperthyroidism patients, and high-dose intravenous methylprednisolone was given to ophthalmopathy patients. The paper describes TCR Vbeta CDR3 sequencing of around 130 peripheral blood samples, made up of some 40 ophthalmopathy patients, more than 70 hyperthyroidism patients and about 17 progressor patients.

TCR beta CDR3 regions were amplified from RNA transcripts. A first-round RT-PCR of the TCR CDR3 used the HTBI primer set with the Qiagen OneStep RT-PCR kit. Libraries were constructed in a second round of multiplex PCR, after which size selection and purification were performed. The libraries were sequenced on an Illumina HiSeq2000 using paired-end 100 bp reads. The authors' pipeline ran thus. Raw data were processed with SOAPnuke, discarding reads with adapters, uncalled bases, mean Phred below 15, or no exact constant-primer or identifier match. High-quality paired reads were merged with COPE v1.2.5, and unique nucleotide sequences were defined as clonotypes. Clonotypes were aligned to IMGT TRBV, TRBD and TRBJ reference segments using MiTCR v1.1. The analysis included only V-J combinations with a frequency above 0.0001, which together covered roughly 99% of the repertoires. The TCS score was defined as the ratio of F50 (clonal expansion) to E x V (chaos), calculated using BLOSUM62-based TCRdist between CDR3 peptides within each V-J. Welch's t-statistics and random forest reduced 500 to 550 V-J features to under 15, which were used in a naive Bayes classifier (R e1071). The public reads were reprocessed in TCRdb via fastp at Q25 and MiXCR, keeping in-frame beta chains. CDR3 protein duplicates are merged, each entry listing the most common genes and DNA. None of the V and J calls come from the authors' own analysis; TCRdb made them. The sample table contains more than 450,000 distinct CDR3 sequences; only one count was recorded for 14% of them. The ten largest clonotypes hold approximately 15% of the sample.

The full study reports these points: Most expanded thyroid clonotypes (frequency above 0.001) were also detected in blood, suggesting blood repertoires may reflect thyroid immune responses. During validation, the model predicted progression to ophthalmopathy a median of approximately 6.5 months ahead of onset, with more than 60% sensitivity and 72.22% specificity. In cross-validation, a model built on a 13 V-J signature told ophthalmopathy apart from stable hyperthyroidism with 87.88% sensitivity and about 81% specificity, and in testing the same model reached 80%/75%. No statistical method was used to set the sample size in advance, and investigators knew the group allocation.

The germline ends are 13 bases apart after V is trimmed by 6 bases and J by 2 bases. Sequences ENHRY (CDR1) and SYGVKD (CDR2) are obtained from the germline V gene. Taken from cysteine to phenylalanine, the CDR3 has 14 residues. CDR3 DNA is the only sequence kept; it has 42 bases, read in frame from the first base. This clonotype was counted a few times. What antigen it recognizes has not been identified. No much larger clonotype is one base removed from it; base qualities were not supplied. A patient counted as having stable Graves' hyperthyroidism if no progression to ophthalmopathy occurred over 18 months of follow-up. The hyperthyroidism patients were between 18 and 65 years old and newly diagnosed, with a disease duration of less than 2 months. Exclusion was applied to patients with uncontrolled infections, other autoimmune diseases, pregnancy or lactation. Diagnoses were based on clinical symptoms, serum thyroxine and TRAb, thyroid ultrasound and orbital computed tomography. Ficoll-Paque density gradient centrifugation was used to isolate PBMCs from about 10 ml of fresh peripheral blood. Total RNA was extracted with Trizol reagent, and quality was checked on an Agilent 2100 Bioanalyzer.

Sample: blood. This sequence uses TRBV10-3 and TRBJ1-1, with TRBD1 as a weak D call on 5 bases. This TCR was sampled from a woman aged 40 to 55 with Graves' hyperthyroidism. The CDR3 reads as follows: CAISPGRPNTEAFF. The base sequence is TGTGCCATCAGCCCAGGGCGTCCAAACACTGAAGCTTTCTTT.